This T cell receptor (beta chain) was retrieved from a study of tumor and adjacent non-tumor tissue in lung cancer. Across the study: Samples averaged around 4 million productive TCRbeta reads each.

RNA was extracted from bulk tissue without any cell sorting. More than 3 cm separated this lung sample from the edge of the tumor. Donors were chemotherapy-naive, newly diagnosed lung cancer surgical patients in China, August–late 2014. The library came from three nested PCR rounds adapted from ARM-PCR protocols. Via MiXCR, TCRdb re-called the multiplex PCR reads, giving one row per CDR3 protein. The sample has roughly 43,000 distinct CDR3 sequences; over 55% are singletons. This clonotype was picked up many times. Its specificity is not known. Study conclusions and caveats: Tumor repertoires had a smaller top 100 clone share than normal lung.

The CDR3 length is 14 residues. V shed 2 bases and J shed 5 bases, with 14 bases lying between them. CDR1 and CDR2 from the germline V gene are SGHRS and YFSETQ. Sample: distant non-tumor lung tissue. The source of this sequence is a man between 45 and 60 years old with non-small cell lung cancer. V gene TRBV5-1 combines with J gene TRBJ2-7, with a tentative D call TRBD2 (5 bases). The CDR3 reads CASSFRPGSDEQYF. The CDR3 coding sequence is TGCGCCAGCAGCTTTCGTCCGGGGTCTGACGAGCAGTACTTC.